These 30 T cell receptor beta chains were all obtained from the same sample, sequenced in a study of Ad26.COV2.S vaccination and SARS-CoV-2 variants. Described treatment: roughly 18 received Ad26.COV2.S at low or high dose, single or two shots; about 5 received placebo; per-sample allocation not given. Sampling took place 63 days after the first vaccine or placebo injection. Measured with immunoSEQ multiplex PCR; TCRdb has only the in-frame clones, and not every one. The data contain roughly 500,000 clones, approximately 89% of them singletons. The sample consisted of peripheral blood, taken in a trial of Ad26.COV2.S vaccine versus placebo. The receptors here all came from a person between 18 and 59 years old who received the Ad26.COV2.S COVID-19 vaccine or a placebo.

V is TRBV9 and J is TRBJ2-6; 10 positions agree with TRBD1. The V gene's germline CDR1 is SGDLS and CDR2 YYNGEE. The length of the CDR3 is 17 residues. Germline trimming cut 4 bases from V and 0 bases from J; bases unmatched to any gene: 4. DNA for the CDR3: TGTGCCAGCAGCCCCGGACAGGGGGACTCTGGGGCCAACGTCCTGACTTTC. This gives the protein CASSPGQGDSGANVLTF.

This clone appeared once. The chain employs TRBV9 and TRBJ2-6, with 9 bases lining up with TRBD2. Germline CDR1 SGDLS, CDR2 YYNGEE. V was pared by 0 bases and J by 1 base, with 8 bases of the junction left unmatched. CDR3 length: 19 amino acids. CDR3 sequence (DNA): TGTGCCAGCAGCGTAGGACCACTAGCGGGTGCGTCTGGGGCCAACGTCCTGACTTTC. This sequence encodes CASSVGPLAGASGANVLTF.

The rearrangement links TRBV7-9 to TRBJ2-5; 10 positions agree with TRBD2. Unmatched junction bases numbered 5, after V lost 5 bases and J lost 5 bases. Germline CDR1 is SEHNR and CDR2 is FQNEAQ (reference sequence). The CDR3 extends over 14 amino acids. The DNA for the CDR3 is TGTGCCAGCAGCCGCGGACTAGCGGCGGAGACCCAGTACTTC. Residues: CASSRGLAAETQYF.

The V call is TRBV4-2, the J call TRBJ1-6; D is possibly TRBD1 (5 bases). With 1 base removed from V and 8 bases from J, the gap between germline ends came to 12 bases. This CDR3 has 15 amino acids. CDR1 is LGHNA and CDR2 is YNFKEQ in the germline V gene. As DNA, the CDR3 is TGTGCCAGCAGCCAAGTGGGACTCGCGGATTCACCCCTCCACTTT. Its translation: CASSQVGLADSPLHF.

The J gene is TRBJ2-5, the V gene TRBV30; D is undetermined. The germline CDR1 and CDR2 sequences are GTSNPN and SVGIG (reference sequence). V shed 1 base and J shed 1 base, with 4 bases lying between them. The CDR3 loop spans 12 amino acids. The CDR3 nucleotides are TGTGCCTGGAGTGCGGGCCAAGAGACCCAGTACTTC. Translation gives CAWSAGQETQYF. Full variable domain (outside the CDR3, taken from reference TRBV30 and TRBJ2-5): SQTIHQWPATLVQPVGSPLSLECTVEGTSNPNLYWYRQAAGRGLQLLFYSVGIGQISSEVPQNLSASRPQDRQFILSSKKLLLSDSGFYLCAWSAGQETQYFGPGTRLLVL.

On this clone: This sample includes further DNA sequences coding for the same CDR3. The gene calls are TRBV5-6 and TRBJ1-5, with 8 bases that match TRBD1. After removal of 0 bases from V and 4 bases from J, the junction contained 6 bases not matched to a gene. Germline V gives CDR1 SGHDT, CDR2 YYEEEE. The CDR3 consists of 16 residues. CDR3 DNA sequence: TGTGCCAGCAGCTTGGGGGCAGGGGGCGGTAATCAGCCCCAGCATTTT. It specifies CASSLGAGGGNQPQHF.

V gene TRBV7-7 combines with J gene TRBJ2-2; D is tentatively TRBD1 or TRBD2 (5 bases each). The CDR3 extends over 15 amino acids. Trimming cost V 5 bases and J 5 bases, with 15 bases left between them. The germline gives CDR1 SSHAT, CDR2 FNYEAQ (reference sequence). The CDR3 coding sequence is TGTGCCAGCAGCCCATCAGGGAGCAGGACCGGGGAGCTGTTTTTT. It encodes CASSPSGSRTGELFF.

V and J are TRBV4-1 and TRBJ1-1; D ambiguous. Germline CDR1 and CDR2: MGHRA and YSYEKL. Trimming shortened V by 2 bases and J by 2 bases, and 15 bases separated the two germline ends. The CDR3 covers 16 residues. As DNA, the CDR3 is TGCGCCAGCAGCCAATGGGAGCGGCGAGCTAACACTGAAGCTTTCTTT. Translating it yields CASSQWERRANTEAFF.

This clone has only a few counts. This sequence joins TRBV2 and TRBJ2-4; weak D call: TRBD2 (5 bases). V lost 8 bases and J lost 7, with 9 bases in between. The CDR3 runs 11 residues. CDR1 and CDR2 from the germline V gene are SNHLY and FYNNEI. The CDR3: CASAEGNIQYF. The CDR3 coding sequence is TGTGCCAGCGCAGAGGGTAACATTCAGTACTTC.

The CDR3 region has the DNA TGTGCCAGCAGCCAAGGGGCGGGGGGTCTCTACGAGCAGTACTTC. This encodes CASSQGAGGLYEQYF. The rearrangement joins TRBV4-2 to TRBJ2-7, with 8 bases fitting TRBD2. Germline V gene sequence: CDR1 LGHNA, CDR2 YNFKEQ. V was pared by 1 base and J by 3 bases, with 5 bases of the junction left unmatched. There are 15 residues in the CDR3.

The rearrangement uses TRBV19 and TRBJ2-7, with D perhaps assigned TRBD1 or TRBD2 (5 bases each). The CDR3 is 17 amino acids. Between the trimmed V and J ends, which lost 1 base and 0 bases, there was a span of 16 bases. Germline lookup yields CDR1 LNHDA and CDR2 SQIVND (reference sequence). The CDR3 nucleotides are TGTGCCAGTAGTATAGGAGGGTCCAGGGTTTTCTCCTACGAGCAGTACTTC. Its translation: CASSIGGSRVFSYEQYF.

The chain has TRBV6-4 and TRBJ1-4; D unclear. This CDR3 has 18 amino acids. Trimming shortened V by 4 bases and J by 0 bases, and 18 bases separated the two germline ends. Germline V gene lookup returns CDR1 MRHNA and CDR2 SNTAGT. CDR3 coding DNA: TGTGCCAGCAGTGGCGGCGACAAGTTACCTGCAACTAATGAAAAACTGTTTTTT. Translated, it gives CASSGGDKLPATNEKLFF.

This clone showed up just a few times. This chain links TRBV7-2 with TRBJ2-1; 12 bases match TRBD2. Germline V lookup: CDR1 SGHTA, CDR2 FQGNSA. This CDR3 is 15 amino acids long. V was pared by 6 bases and J by 9 bases, with 9 bases of the junction left unmatched. The CDR3 DNA reads TGTGCCAGCAGTTCCACTAGCGGGAGGTTTGGTGAGCAGTTCTTC. Its translation is CASSSTSGRFGEQFF.

This rearrangement joins TRBV5-1 to TRBJ2-7; D not certain. The germline V gene encodes CDR1 SGHRS and CDR2 YFSETQ. V lost 0 bases, J lost 3 bases, and 7 bases lay in between. This CDR3 has 13 amino acids. The CDR3 loop is CASSLDVSYEQYF. CDR3 bases: TGCGCCAGCAGCTTGGATGTCAGCTACGAGCAGTACTTC. Combining the CDR3 with reference TRBV5-1 and TRBJ2-7 gives the whole variable domain KAGVTQTPRYLIKTRGQQVTLSCSPISGHRSVSWYQQTPGQGLQFLFEYFSETQRNKGNFPGRFSGRQFSNSRSEMNVSTLELGDSALYLCASSLDVSYEQYFGPGTRLTVT.

This clone was found a few times. CDR3: CASSFPGQHTEAFF. CDR3 coding DNA: TGTGCCAGCAGTTTTCCGGGACAACACACTGAAGCTTTCTTT. The rearrangement joins TRBV6-2 or TRBV6-3 to TRBJ1-1, with D maybe TRBD1 (6 bases). The CDR3 contains 14 residues. Per germline, CDR1 MNHEY and CDR2 SVGEGT. Deletions cut 4 bases from V and 3 bases from J, with 12 bases between.

This sequence joins TRBV5-1 and TRBJ1-6, with D perhaps TRBD1 (6 bases). The V end was cut by 0 bases, the J end by 5 bases, with 12 bases between. The CDR3 spans 16 residues. Germline loops: CDR1 SGHRS, CDR2 YFSETQ. In DNA form, the CDR3 reads TGCGCCAGCAGCTTGGCCCCCACAGGGAATAATTCACCCCTCCACTTT. It yields the protein CASSLAPTGNNSPLHF.

The rearrangement links TRBV7-2 to TRBJ1-2, with D tentatively TRBD1 (6 bases). Germline loops: CDR1 SGHTA, CDR2 FQGNSA. Trimming took off 2 bases at V and 6 bases at J, with 13 bases between the two ends. The CDR3 covers 14 residues. CDR3 sequence: CASSLPRQDHGYTF. In nucleotides, the CDR3 is TGTGCCAGCAGCTTACCACGACAGGATCATGGCTACACCTTC. Full variable domain (missing parts from reference TRBV7-2 and TRBJ1-2): GAGVSQSPSNKVTEKGKDVELRCDPISGHTALYWYRQSLGQGLEFLIYFQGNSAPDKSGLPSDRFSAERTGGSVSTLTIQRTQQEDSAVYLCASSLPRQDHGYTFGSGTRLTVV.

A single count supports this clone. This sequence joins TRBV7-3 and TRBJ2-1; D is uncertain. This CDR3 contains 14 residues. Trimming took off 5 bases at V and 9 bases at J, with 17 bases between the two ends. CDR1 is SGHTA and CDR2 is FQGTGA in the germline V gene. CDR3 protein: CASSSRTESGEQFF. CDR3 coding DNA: TGTGCCAGCAGCAGTAGGACCGAATCGGGTGAGCAGTTCTTC.

This rearrangement joins TRBV6-2 or TRBV6-3 to TRBJ2-5; D may match TRBD1 or TRBD2 (5 bases each). The germline CDR1 and CDR2 sequences are MNHEY and SVGEGT. The V end lost 6 bases, the J end lost 3 bases, and 14 bases lay between the germline ends. The CDR3 loop spans 14 amino acids. In DNA, the CDR3 is TGTGCCAGCAGCCACGGGGACCCAAAAGAGACCCAGTACTTC. Residues: CASSHGDPKETQYF.

The genes are TRBV5-8 and TRBJ2-1; D not resolved. Germline CDR1 and CDR2: SGHTS and YDEGEE. The CDR3 is 16 amino acids. V lost 1 base and J lost 4, with 15 bases in between. The CDR3 bases are TGTGCCAGCAGCTTGATGTATGCCCTCTCATACAATGAGCAGTTCTTC. The encoded protein is CASSLMYALSYNEQFF.

CDR3 loop: CASSGGTGADTQYF. As DNA, the CDR3 is TGTGCCAGCAGTGGGGGGACAGGGGCAGATACGCAGTATTTT. The chain is built from TRBV6-6 and TRBJ2-3; 10 positions agree with TRBD1. The CDR3 is made up of 14 amino acids. With V trimmed by 5 bases and J by 4 bases, 3 bases remained unmatched. Germline V lookup: CDR1 MNHNY, CDR2 SVGAGI (reference sequence).

The chain links TRBV7-3 to TRBJ2-5, with D perhaps being TRBD1 or TRBD2 (5 bases each). This CDR3 comprises 14 residues. V was clipped by 4 bases and J by 9 bases, with 18 bases between them. In germline, CDR1 is SGHTA, CDR2 FQGTGA. The CDR3: CASSSTGGSSPQYF. The CDR3 DNA reads as TGTGCCAGCAGCTCTACTGGGGGATCCTCCCCCCAGTACTTC.

The genes are TRBV6-6 and TRBJ1-2, with D perhaps TRBD1 (6 bases). This CDR3 comprises 16 residues. Looked up from germline, CDR1 is MNHNY and CDR2 is SVGAGI (reference sequence). V dropped 7 bases and J dropped 4 bases, with 22 bases sitting between them. CDR3 sequence reads: CASKKRILGTSYGYTF. The CDR3 DNA is TGTGCCAGCAAAAAAAGGATTTTGGGGACAAGCTATGGCTACACCTTC.

The chain is built from TRBV9 and TRBJ1-3, with D uncertain. This CDR3 is 14 amino acids long. The V end was cut by 0 bases, the J end by 8 bases, with 12 bases between. Germline CDR1 SGDLS, CDR2 YYNGEE. The DNA for the CDR3 is TGTGCCAGCAGCGTAGCTAACGGGAGGGACACCATATATTTT. It is translated as CASSVANGRDTIYF.

This chain joins TRBV7-2 and TRBJ2-7, with TRBD2 matching 9 bases. From germline, CDR1 is SGHTA and CDR2 FQGNSA. The CDR3 has 16 amino acids. Germline trimming cut 0 bases from V and 4 bases from J; bases unmatched to any gene: 7. The CDR3: CASSLAGLGLAYEQYV. DNA for the CDR3: TGTGCCAGCAGCTTAGCGGGGTTGGGACTAGCTTACGAGCAGTACGTC.

V gene TRBV6-6 combines with J gene TRBJ1-5; D unclear. Germline V lookup: CDR1 MNHNY, CDR2 SVGAGI (reference sequence). V lost 2 bases and J 6 bases, leaving 8 bases between the germline ends. CDR3 length: 13 amino acids. The CDR3 region is CASSYRAGQPQHF. Here the CDR3 DNA reads TGTGCCAGCAGTTACAGGGCCGGTCAGCCCCAGCATTTT.

The chain is built from TRBV7-9 and TRBJ2-6; D remains unclear. Germline V CDR1 and CDR2: SEHNR, FQNEAQ (reference sequence). The CDR3 length is 17 residues. The germline V and J ends were trimmed by 4 bases and 2 bases, with 15 bases remaining between them. CDR3 DNA: TGTGCCAGCAGCTCGCTGTTCCGGACGGCTGGGGCCAACGTCCTGACTTTC. Amino acids: CASSSLFRTAGANVLTF.

A single count supports this clone. V is TRBV24-1 and J is TRBJ2-1; tentatively, D is TRBD1 (6 bases). Germline-derived CDR1 and CDR2 are KGHDR and SFDVKD. This CDR3 has 15 amino acids. The V end was cut by 0 bases, the J end by 8 bases, with 13 bases between. The CDR3 coding sequence is TGTGCCACCAGTGATTTGCGGGGCCCAGGGGATGAGCAGTTCTTC. As protein: CATSDLRGPGDEQFF.

The chain is built from TRBV5-1 and TRBJ2-3; 10 bases agree with TRBD2. The CDR3 consists of 15 residues. Germline CDR1 and CDR2: SGHRS and YFSETQ. V trimming: 2 bases; J trimming: 2 bases; junction bases outside the gene matches: 2. In DNA form, the CDR3 reads TGCGCCAGCAGCTTCACTAGCGGGGCCACAGATACGCAGTATTTT. Its translation is CASSFTSGATDTQYF.

V is TRBV5-4 and J is TRBJ2-7; TRBD2 aligns across 8 bases. The CDR3 is made up of 14 amino acids. The V and J ends lost 4 bases and 2 bases, in that order; junction bases with no gene match: 5. Germline loops: CDR1 SGHNT, CDR2 YYREEE (reference sequence). The DNA for the CDR3 is TGTGCCAGCAGCCATAGCGGGGACGCCTACGAGCAGTACTTC. This gives the protein CASSHSGDAYEQYF.